These T cell receptor beta chains were read from a single sample in a study of OX40 agonist ivuxolimab in advanced cancers. Sequencing used immunoSEQ multiplex PCR; TCRdb keeps in-frame clones, though not all of them. There are 70,000 to 100,000 clones in the sample; approximately 90% occur only once, and about 7.2% lies in the top ten. Specimen: CD4+ or CD8+ T cells sorted from blood, collected in a trial of the OX40 agonist ivuxolimab. The receptors were gathered from an adult with an advanced solid tumor such as melanoma, head and neck, liver or kidney cancer. The CDR3 runs from the conserved cysteine through the conserved F or W. Fields, in order: J gene, clone size, D gene, V gene, CDR3 DNA, CDR3 protein. The D gene is left open where the match is weak. Clone size, where shown, is once, few, many, or a class for clones that have expanded.

J gene: TRBJ2-7
clone size: .
D gene: .
V gene: TRBV6-9
CDR3 DNA: TGTGCCAGCAGTTATAAGGGACCTCCCTACGAGCAGTACTTC
CDR3 protein: CASSYKGPPYEQYF

J gene: TRBJ2-7
clone size: .
D gene: .
V gene: TRBV6-1
CDR3 DNA: TGTGCCAGCAGTGTAGTGGGACGGGACTCCTACGAGCAGTACTTC
CDR3 protein: CASSVVGRDSYEQYF

J gene: TRBJ2-3
clone size: .
D gene: TRBD1
V gene: TRBV11-3
CDR3 DNA: TGTGCCAGCAGCACCCGACAGGGTCGCACAGATACGCAGTATTTT
CDR3 protein: CASSTRQGRTDTQYF

J gene: TRBJ2-7
clone size: .
D gene: TRBD2
V gene: TRBV27
CDR3 DNA: TGTGCCAGCAGTTCTAGCGGGAGGGCCGCCGAGCAGTACTTC
CDR3 protein: CASSSSGRAAEQYF

J gene: TRBJ2-5
clone size: .
D gene: .
V gene: TRBV18
CDR3 DNA: TGTGCCAGCTCACCCTCGGCCTCGGTAGCGGAGACCCAGTACTTC
CDR3 protein: CASSPSASVAETQYF

J gene: TRBJ2-7
clone size: .
D gene: .
V gene: TRBV2
CDR3 DNA: TGTGCCACATTGGGCAGGGGTTATTACGAGCAGTACTTC
CDR3 protein: CATLGRGYYEQYF

J gene: TRBJ2-3
clone size: once
D gene: TRBD2
V gene: TRBV19
CDR3 DNA: TGTGCCAGTAGTATGGGCGGGAGAGAGGCAGATACGCAGTATTTT
CDR3 protein: CASSMGGREADTQYF

J gene: TRBJ2-7
clone size: .
D gene: TRBD1
V gene: TRBV27
CDR3 DNA: TGTGCCAGCAGTTTTCGGGGACAGCCCTACGAGCAGTACTTC
CDR3 protein: CASSFRGQPYEQYF

J gene: TRBJ1-6
clone size: .
D gene: TRBD1
V gene: TRBV27
CDR3 DNA: TGTGCCAGCAGCGAAGACAGGGAATCACCCCTCCACTTT
CDR3 protein: CASSEDRESPLHF

J gene: TRBJ2-7
clone size: .
D gene: .
V gene: TRBV18
CDR3 DNA: TGTGCCAGCTCACCGCCTATCTACGAGCAGTACTTC
CDR3 protein: CASSPPIYEQYF

J gene: TRBJ1-3
clone size: .
D gene: .
V gene: TRBV6-1
CDR3 DNA: TGTGCCAGCGGAGGATCCTCTGGAAACACCATATATTTT
CDR3 protein: CASGGSSGNTIYF

J gene: TRBJ1-2
clone size: .
D gene: .
V gene: TRBV5-5
CDR3 DNA: TGTGCCAGCAGCCTGGACGCGCTCGGCTACACCTTC
CDR3 protein: CASSLDALGYTF

J gene: TRBJ2-2
clone size: .
D gene: .
V gene: TRBV11-3
CDR3 DNA: TGTGCCAGCAGCCCAGCGACCGGGGAGCTGTTTTTT
CDR3 protein: CASSPATGELFF